This entry describes one T cell receptor beta chain. Its target is not known. The CDR3 spans 16 residues. V was pared by 3 bases and J by 0 bases, with 14 bases between. The record originates from a study of CD8 T cells in ankylosing spondylitis. Study outcomes and limitations: Several highly homologous variants made up a TCR beta motif, and this motif appeared characteristic of ankylosing spondylitis blood.

Each CDR3 protein is one row after TCRdb ran MiXCR on the 5' RACE reads. The sample records approximately 500,000 distinct CDR3 sequences, roughly 13% being singletons. The TCR originated in a male donor with ankylosing spondylitis. The J gene is TRBJ2-5, the V gene TRBV12-3 or TRBV12-4; tentatively, D is TRBD1 or TRBD2 (5 bases each). Specimen: blood, either unsorted or a sorted T cell fraction (not recorded which). CDR3 amino acids: CASSFRGGRDQETQYF. The CDR3 DNA reads TGTGCCAGCAGTTTCCGGGGCGGCAGGGACCAAGAGACCCAGTACTTC.